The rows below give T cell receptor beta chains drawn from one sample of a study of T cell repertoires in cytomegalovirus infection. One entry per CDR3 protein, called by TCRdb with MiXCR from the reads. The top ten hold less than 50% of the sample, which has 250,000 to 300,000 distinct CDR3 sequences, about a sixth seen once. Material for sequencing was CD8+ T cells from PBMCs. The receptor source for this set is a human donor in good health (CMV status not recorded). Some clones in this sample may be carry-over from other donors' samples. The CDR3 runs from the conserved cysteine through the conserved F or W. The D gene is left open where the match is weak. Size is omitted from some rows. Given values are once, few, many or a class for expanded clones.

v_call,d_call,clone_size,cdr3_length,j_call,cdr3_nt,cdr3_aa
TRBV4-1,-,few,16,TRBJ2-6,TGCGCCAGCAGCCAAGTAGGGATTTCTGGGGCCAACGTCCTGACTTTC,CASSQVGISGANVLTF
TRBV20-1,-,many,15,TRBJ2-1,TGCAGTGCTAGAGATCTCCGATCCCTGTACAATGAGCAGTTCTTC,CSARDLRSLYNEQFF
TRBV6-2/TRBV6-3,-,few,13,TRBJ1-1,TGTGCCAGCAGTCCTATCGACAGACCTGAAGCTTTCTTT,CASSPIDRPEAFF
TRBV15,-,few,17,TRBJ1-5,TGTGCCACCAGCAGAGATCTTGGGCAGGGTCGTAATCAGCCCCAGCATTTT,CATSRDLGQGRNQPQHF
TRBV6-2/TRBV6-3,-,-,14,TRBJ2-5,TGTGCCAGCAGTTACAACGCAGAGAAGAGAACCCAGTACTTC,CASSYNAEKRTQYF
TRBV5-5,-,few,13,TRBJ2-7,TGTGCCAGCAGCTCGCCAGGGATGGGCGAGCAGTACTTC,CASSSPGMGEQYF
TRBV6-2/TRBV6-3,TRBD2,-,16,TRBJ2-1,TGTGCCAGCAGTCCCATAGCGGGGGATAGCTACAATGAGCAGTTCTTC,CASSPIAGDSYNEQFF
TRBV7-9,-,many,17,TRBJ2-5,TGTGCCAGCAGCTTAGTCCTCGGCGGGACAGAACAAGAGACCCAGTACTTC,CASSLVLGGTEQETQYF
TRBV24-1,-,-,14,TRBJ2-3,TGTGCCACCAGTGATGGAAAATTCACAGATACGCAGTATTTT,CATSDGKFTDTQYF
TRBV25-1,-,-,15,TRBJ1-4,TGTGCCAGCAGTGAATATGCAGGGACTTATGAAAAACTGTTTTTT,CASSEYAGTYEKLFF
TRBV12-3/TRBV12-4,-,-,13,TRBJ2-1,TGTGCCAGCAAGATGAGCTCCTACAATGAGCAGTTCTTC,CASKMSSYNEQFF
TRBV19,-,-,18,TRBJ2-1,TGTGCCAGTAGTATAGATGCGCGGGGACCGAGCTCCTACAATGAGCAGTTCTTC,CASSIDARGPSSYNEQFF
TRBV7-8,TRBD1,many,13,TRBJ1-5,TGTGCCAGCAGTGACAGGGGCGGTCAGCCCCAGCATTTT,CASSDRGGQPQHF
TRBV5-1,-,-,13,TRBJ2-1,TGCGCCAGCAGCTTTGGGGGACCCAATGAGCAGTTCTTC,CASSFGGPNEQFF
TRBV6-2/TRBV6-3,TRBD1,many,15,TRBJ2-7,TGTGCCAGCAGCCTCCTATCGGGACAGCCCTACGAGCAGTACTTC,CASSLLSGQPYEQYF
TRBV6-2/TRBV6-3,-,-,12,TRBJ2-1,TGTGCCAGCAGTTCCATCCTAATAGAGCAGTTCTTC,CASSSILIEQFF
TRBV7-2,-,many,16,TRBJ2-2,TGTGCCAGCAGCTTGGGGCTAGGGAGAGCCACCGGGGAGCTGTTTTTT,CASSLGLGRATGELFF
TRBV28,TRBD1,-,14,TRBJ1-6,TGTGCCAGCAGTAACAGGGGAGATAATTCACCCCTCCACTTT,CASSNRGDNSPLHF
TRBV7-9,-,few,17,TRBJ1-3,TGTGCCAGCAGCCTTCCTCAGGGATATAGCTCTGGAAACACCATATATTTT,CASSLPQGYSSGNTIYF
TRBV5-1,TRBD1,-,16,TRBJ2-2,TGCGCCAGCAGCTCAGAACCGGACAGGAGCACCGGGGAGCTGTTTTTT,CASSSEPDRSTGELFF
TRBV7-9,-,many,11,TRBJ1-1,TGTGCCAGCACGAGGAACACTGAAGCTTTCTTT,CASTRNTEAFF
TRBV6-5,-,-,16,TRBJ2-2,TGTGCCAGCAGTTACTATACGGGGGCGGGTATCGGGGAGCTGTTTTTT,CASSYYTGAGIGELFF